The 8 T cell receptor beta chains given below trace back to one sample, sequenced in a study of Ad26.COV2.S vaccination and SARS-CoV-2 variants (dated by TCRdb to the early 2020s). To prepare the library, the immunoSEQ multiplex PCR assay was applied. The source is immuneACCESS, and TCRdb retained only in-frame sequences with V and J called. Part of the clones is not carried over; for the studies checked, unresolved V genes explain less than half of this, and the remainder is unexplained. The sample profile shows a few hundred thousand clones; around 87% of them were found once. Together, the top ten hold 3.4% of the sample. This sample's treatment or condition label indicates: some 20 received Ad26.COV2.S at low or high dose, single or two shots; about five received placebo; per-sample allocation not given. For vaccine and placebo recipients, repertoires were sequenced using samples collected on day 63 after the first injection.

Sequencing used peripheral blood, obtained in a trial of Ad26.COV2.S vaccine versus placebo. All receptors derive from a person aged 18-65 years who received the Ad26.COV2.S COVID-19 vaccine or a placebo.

CDR3 loop: CATSAPGGGEQFF. The CDR3 coding sequence is TGTGCCACCAGTGCCCCTGGGGGCGGTGAGCAGTTCTTC. This sequence joins TRBV24-1 and TRBJ2-1; perhaps TRBD1 as D (6 bases). The V end was cut by 5 bases, the J end by 9 bases, with 13 bases between. From germline, CDR1 is KGHDR and CDR2 SFDVKD. The CDR3 consists of 13 residues.

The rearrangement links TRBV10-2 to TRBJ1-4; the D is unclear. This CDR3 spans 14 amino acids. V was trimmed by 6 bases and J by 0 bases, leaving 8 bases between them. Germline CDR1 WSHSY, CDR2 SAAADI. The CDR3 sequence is CASRERATNEKLFF. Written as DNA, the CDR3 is TGCGCCAGCAGGGAGAGGGCAACTAATGAAAAACTGTTTTTT.

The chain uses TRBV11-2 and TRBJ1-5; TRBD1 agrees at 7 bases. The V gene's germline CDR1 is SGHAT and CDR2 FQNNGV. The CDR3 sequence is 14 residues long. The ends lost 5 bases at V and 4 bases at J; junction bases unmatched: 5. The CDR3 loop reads CASSPGQSNQPQHF. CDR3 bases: TGTGCCAGCAGCCCGGGACAGAGTAATCAGCCCCAGCATTTT.

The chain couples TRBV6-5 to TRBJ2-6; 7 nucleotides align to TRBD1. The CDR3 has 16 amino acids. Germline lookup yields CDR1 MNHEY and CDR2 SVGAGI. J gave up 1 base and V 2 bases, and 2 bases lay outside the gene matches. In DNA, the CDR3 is TGTGCCAGCAGTTACCCGACAGGGTCTGGGGCCAACGTCCTGACTTTC. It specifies CASSYPTGSGANVLTF.

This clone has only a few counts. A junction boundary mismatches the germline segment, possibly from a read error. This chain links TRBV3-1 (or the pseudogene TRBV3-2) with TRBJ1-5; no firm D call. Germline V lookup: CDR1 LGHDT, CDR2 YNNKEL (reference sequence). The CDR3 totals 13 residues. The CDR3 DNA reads TGTGCCAGCGGCCAGGACCATAATCAGCCCCAGCATTTT. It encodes CASGQDHNQPQHF.

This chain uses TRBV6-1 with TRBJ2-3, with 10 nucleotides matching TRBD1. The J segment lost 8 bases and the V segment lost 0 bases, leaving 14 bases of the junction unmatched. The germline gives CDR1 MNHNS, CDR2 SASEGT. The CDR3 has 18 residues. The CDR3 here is CASSEASRLTGGIGTQYF. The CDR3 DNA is TGTGCCAGCAGTGAAGCAAGTCGGTTGACAGGGGGCATAGGTACGCAGTATTTT.

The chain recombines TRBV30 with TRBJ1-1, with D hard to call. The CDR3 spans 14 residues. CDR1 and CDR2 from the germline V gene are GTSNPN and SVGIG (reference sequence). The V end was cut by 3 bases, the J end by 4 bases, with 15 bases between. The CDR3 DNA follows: TGTGCCTGGAGGAGCAGGAGCGAAGGCACTGAAGCTTTCTTT. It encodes CAWRSRSEGTEAFF.

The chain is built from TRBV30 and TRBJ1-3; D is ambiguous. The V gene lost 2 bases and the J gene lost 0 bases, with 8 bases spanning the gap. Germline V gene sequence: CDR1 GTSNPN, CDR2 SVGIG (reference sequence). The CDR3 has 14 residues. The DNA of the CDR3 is TGTGCCTGGAGTCCCCGGAGCTCTGGAAACACCATATATTTT. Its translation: CAWSPRSSGNTIYF.